These 28 T cell receptor beta chains were all obtained from the same sample, sequenced in a study of blood T cell repertoires in COVID-19. Sequencing used immunoSEQ multiplex PCR; TCRdb keeps in-frame clones, though not all of them. The table lists 300,000 or so clones, 70% to 90% of them singletons. The sequencing input was peripheral blood. These receptor sequences come from a woman aged 40 to 50 with acute or convalescent COVID-19.

This clone was detected only once. The limits of the CDR3 on the DNA are not certain, so only TCRdb's listed CDR3 is given. This chain uses TRBV19 with TRBJ1-2; the table's D gene call, TRBD1, was not cross checked with the DNA. Germline values: CDR1 LNHDA, CDR2 SQIVND (reference sequence). The CDR3 contains 14 residues when both ends are counted. The CDR3 is CASSSGQGTYGYTF.

The chain has TRBV3-1 (or the pseudogene TRBV3-2) and TRBJ1-5; D not resolved. Germline V CDR1 and CDR2: LGHDT, YNNKEL (reference sequence). The V and J ends lost 8 bases and 0 bases respectively, with 14 bases between them. The CDR3 has 15 residues. The CDR3 is CASRLGIHSNQPQHF. CDR3 in DNA: TGTGCCAGCCGCCTCGGTATCCATAGCAATCAGCCCCAGCATTTT.

The chain is built from TRBV23-1 and TRBJ1-1; no clear D. TRBV23-1 is an ORF; its function is uncertain. The CDR3 is made up of 16 amino acids. V shed 9 bases and J shed 4 bases, with 24 bases lying between them. Here the CDR3 reads CARSLEGIRLGTEAFF. CDR3 nucleotide sequence: TGCGCCAGGTCTCTCGAGGGTATACGGCTAGGCACTGAAGCTTTCTTT.

This rearrangement joins TRBV10-3 to TRBJ1-2; D possibly corresponds to TRBD1 (5 bases). This CDR3 has 13 residues. Germline V gives CDR1 ENHRY, CDR2 SYGVKD. The V end was cut by 2 bases, the J end by 4 bases, with 8 bases between. Here the CDR3 DNA reads TGTGCCATCAGTGAGGGGGCCTTCTATGGCTACACCTTC. Translation gives CAISEGAFYGYTF.

The J gene is TRBJ1-2, the V gene TRBV6-5; D gene ambiguous. Germline-derived CDR1 and CDR2 are MNHEY and SVGAGI. V dropped 5 bases and J dropped 4 bases, with 11 bases sitting between them. The CDR3 is 13 amino acids. The CDR3 DNA reads TGTGCCAGCAGTATTAGCTCAGCCTATGGCTACACCTTC. Translated: CASSISSAYGYTF.

The chain combines TRBV10-2 with TRBJ2-5, with TRBD2 matching 14 bases. The germline CDR1 and CDR2 sequences are WSHSY and SAAADI. The junction had 11 bases not matched to a gene; V was cut back by 6 bases and J by 8 bases. There are 16 residues in the CDR3. CDR3 protein: CASRLGAGTSGGTQYF. The CDR3 DNA is TGCGCCAGCAGATTGGGGGCGGGGACTAGCGGGGGAACCCAGTACTTC.

The rearrangement joins TRBV6-5 to TRBJ2-1; 10 bases align to TRBD2. The CDR3 length is 13 residues. With 7 bases clipped from V and 5 bases from J, the junction kept 2 bases outside the gene matches. Germline V gene data show CDR1 as MNHEY and CDR2 as SVGAGI. The CDR3 sequence: CASKRGGNNEQFF. CDR3 nucleotides: TGTGCCAGCAAGCGGGGGGGCAACAATGAGCAGTTCTTC.

This chain joins TRBV4-2 and TRBJ2-5, with 8 bases lining up with TRBD2. The V gene's germline CDR1 is LGHNA and CDR2 YNFKEQ. This CDR3 is built from 17 residues. V was clipped by 4 bases and J by 1 base; unmatched bases: 11. CDR3 residues: CASSRDTSGGTQETQYF. Here the CDR3 DNA reads TGTGCCAGCAGCCGAGACACAAGCGGGGGCACCCAAGAGACCCAGTACTTC.

The chain carries TRBV6-5 and TRBJ2-1, with unresolved D. The ends were cut back, 0 bases at V and 0 bases at J, with 9 bases in the middle. This CDR3 comprises 16 residues. Germline V gene data show CDR1 as MNHEY and CDR2 as SVGAGI. DNA of the CDR3: TGTGCCAGCAGTTACTCGATTTTGAGCTCCTACAATGAGCAGTTCTTC. It specifies CASSYSILSSYNEQFF.

The V gene is TRBV6-5, the J gene TRBJ1-5; D is perhaps TRBD1 (5 bases). This CDR3 region has 15 residues. Germline lookup yields CDR1 MNHEY and CDR2 SVGAGI. V lost 8 bases and J 0 bases, leaving 14 bases between the germline ends. The CDR3 here is CASRRDSYSNQPQHF. The DNA of the CDR3 is TGTGCCAGCCGACGCGACAGCTATAGCAATCAGCCCCAGCATTTT.

The chain has TRBV7-9 and TRBJ1-6, with 11 bases lining up with TRBD1. This CDR3 has 15 amino acids. V was clipped by 5 bases and J by 11 bases; unmatched bases: 8. CDR1 SEHNR and CDR2 FQNEAQ come from the germline V gene (reference sequence). The CDR3 loop reads CASSIGTGGPAPLHF. CDR3 bases: TGTGCCAGCAGCATCGGGACAGGGGGTCCAGCACCCCTCCACTTT.

This clone was picked up a small number of times. The chain's CDR3 is CASSLAQGTGNTIYF. The DNA for the CDR3 is TGTGCCAGCAGCTTAGCGCAGGGAACCGGAAACACCATATATTTT. The V and J genes are TRBV7-9 and TRBJ1-3, with D possibly TRBD1 on 5 matching bases. This CDR3 is built from 15 residues. V was shortened by 0 bases and J by 4 bases, with 10 bases between the two germline ends. CDR1 and CDR2 from the germline V gene are SEHNR and FQNEAQ (reference sequence).

In its sample, this clone was seen a few times. V usage is TRBV27 and J usage is TRBJ1-1; D is undetermined. V lost 6 bases, J lost 1 base, and 9 bases lay in between. The CDR3 has 13 amino acids. Germline loops: CDR1 MNHEY, CDR2 SMNVEV (reference sequence). The CDR3 DNA follows: TGTGCCAGCAGCCCCGTCGGGAACACTGAAGCTTTCTTT. It specifies CASSPVGNTEAFF.

V usage is TRBV15 and J usage is TRBJ1-4, with a tentative D call TRBD1 (6 bases). Germline-derived CDR1 and CDR2 are LNHNV and YYDKDF (reference sequence). This CDR3 is 19 amino acids long. The V gene lost 4 bases and the J gene lost 2 bases, with 23 bases spanning the gap. The CDR3 protein is CATSMPGTSSFRTNEKLFF. The DNA for the CDR3 is TGTGCCACCAGCATGCCCGGGACAAGCTCGTTTAGGACTAATGAAAAACTGTTTTTT.

The V gene is TRBV5-6, the J gene TRBJ1-1; 9 bases agree with TRBD1. The V and J ends lost 2 bases and 6 bases, in that order; junction bases with no gene match: 5. This CDR3 has 14 amino acids. Germline-derived CDR1 and CDR2 are SGHDT and YYEEEE. The CDR3 sequence is CASSFGTGMPEAFF. Written as DNA, the CDR3 is TGTGCCAGCAGCTTCGGGACAGGGATGCCTGAAGCTTTCTTT.

This clone was found a few times. For the CDR3, the DNA is TGCGCCAGCAGCACAGGGACAGGGGTTAACACCGGGGAGCTGTTTTTT. It encodes CASSTGTGVNTGELFF. V usage is TRBV5-1 and J usage is TRBJ2-2; 10 bases align to TRBD1. The CDR3 spans 16 residues. From germline, CDR1 is SGHRS and CDR2 YFSETQ. Losses at the gene ends were 4 bases for V and 2 bases for J; bases not matched to a gene: 5.

This clone was seen just once. V usage is TRBV6-5 and J usage is TRBJ2-1; TRBD2 agrees at 8 bases. The V and J ends lost 6 bases and 9 bases, in that order; junction bases with no gene match: 10. Per germline, CDR1 MNHEY and CDR2 SVGAGI. CDR3 length: 14 residues. The CDR3 sequence: CASSHGGGIGEQFF. The CDR3, as DNA: TGTGCCAGCAGCCACGGGGGGGGTATTGGTGAGCAGTTCTTC.

The V gene is TRBV7-7, the J gene TRBJ2-5, with no clear D. CDR3 length: 13 amino acids. Germline CDR1 reads SSHAT; CDR2 reads FNYEAQ (reference sequence). The germline V and J ends were trimmed by 5 bases and 3 bases, with 10 bases remaining between them. The DNA of the CDR3 is TGTGCCAGCAGCCCTAGGAATGAAGAGACCCAGTACTTC. Translation: CASSPRNEETQYF.

The chain joins TRBV5-5 to TRBJ2-7; TRBD1 aligns across 11 bases. With V trimmed by 4 bases and J by 7 bases, 7 bases remained unmatched. Germline lookup yields CDR1 SGHKS and CDR2 YYEKEE (reference sequence). The CDR3 has 14 residues. The CDR3 nucleotides read TGTGCCAGCAGCGGGCGGGACAGGGGGGGAGAGCAGTACGTC. It specifies CASSGRDRGGEQYV.

This rearrangement joins TRBV4-1 to TRBJ1-2; a weak D match, TRBD1 (5 bases). The CDR3 runs to 16 residues. V lost 4 bases and J 5 bases, leaving 20 bases between the germline ends. CDR1 is MGHRA, CDR2 YSYEKL, per germline. The CDR3 reads CASSPPGQRRGYGYTF. Here the CDR3 DNA reads TGCGCCAGCAGCCCCCCGGGGCAGAGGAGGGGTTATGGCTACACCTTC.

The sample holds a few counts of this clone. CDR3 sequence: CASSWGQETDTEAFF. CDR3 sequence (DNA): TGTGCCAGCAGCTGGGGACAGGAGACGGACACTGAAGCTTTCTTT. The chain links TRBV7-2 to TRBJ1-1; 8 nucleotides agree with TRBD1. V lost 4 bases and J lost 3; bases outside the gene matches: 7. The CDR3 is made up of 15 amino acids. The germline V gene has CDR1 SGHTA and CDR2 FQGNSA. The full variable domain, with the rest looked up from reference TRBV7-2 and TRBJ1-1, is GAGVSQSPSNKVTEKGKDVELRCDPISGHTALYWYRQSLGQGLEFLIYFQGNSAPDKSGLPSDRFSAERTGGSVSTLTIQRTQQEDSAVYLCASSWGQETDTEAFFGQGTRLTVV.

A few counts support this clone. The gene calls are TRBV6-5 and TRBJ1-3; no clear D. The CDR3 consists of 14 residues. CDR1 and CDR2 (germline): MNHEY, SVGAGI. Trimming removed 8 bases from V and 4 bases from J, with 15 bases in between. CDR3 nucleotide sequence: TGTGCCAGCGTGAAGAATCCGGTAGGAAACACCATATATTTT. Its protein is CASVKNPVGNTIYF.

This rearrangement joins TRBV6-1 to TRBJ1-5; 7 nucleotides align to TRBD1. This CDR3 spans 20 amino acids. Germline V lookup: CDR1 MNHNS, CDR2 SASEGT. V lost 0 bases and J lost 0; bases outside the gene matches: 14. The CDR3 region has the DNA TGTGCCAGCAGTGAAGCTTCCGGAGGGGGCTTGGGTTATAGCAATCAGCCCCAGCATTTT. Residues: CASSEASGGGLGYSNQPQHF.

The table lists this clone with a few counts. J is TRBJ1-4 and V is TRBV4-1, with D hard to call. Deletions cut 2 bases from V and 5 bases from J, with 21 bases between. This CDR3 is 18 amino acids long. Germline CDR1 is MGHRA and CDR2 is YSYEKL. The CDR3 loop is CASSQLGALRRENEKLFF. CDR3 coding DNA: TGCGCCAGCAGCCAACTCGGAGCATTGCGTCGCGAGAATGAAAAACTGTTTTTT.

This clone appeared a single time. V and J are TRBV5-1 and TRBJ2-5; the match to TRBD2 covers 15 bases. The CDR3 sequence is 16 residues long. CDR1 and CDR2 from the germline V gene are SGHRS and YFSETQ. The V segment lost 4 bases and the J segment 2 bases; nucleotides outside the gene matches: 3. As DNA, the CDR3 is TGCGCCAGCAGCACCGGGACTAGCGGGGGGCAAGAGACCCAGTACTTC. Amino acid sequence: CASSTGTSGGQETQYF.

The chain has TRBV27 and TRBJ1-2; the D gene is possibly TRBD1 (6 bases). This CDR3 spans 13 amino acids. The V gene lost 4 bases and the J gene lost 4 bases, with 10 bases spanning the gap. CDR1 MNHEY and CDR2 SMNVEV come from the germline V gene (reference sequence). The CDR3 DNA is TGTGCCAGCAGTTCAGGGGACACCTATGGCTACACCTTC. It yields the protein CASSSGDTYGYTF.

This chain links TRBV3-1 (or the pseudogene TRBV3-2) with TRBJ1-3; D not certain. The length of the CDR3 is 14 residues. In germline, CDR1 is LGHDT, CDR2 YNNKEL (reference sequence). V was trimmed by 5 bases and J by 0 bases, leaving 8 bases between them. The CDR3 DNA reads TGTGCCAGCAGCAGCCGGGGCTCTGGAAACACCATATATTTT. It encodes CASSSRGSGNTIYF.

This chain uses TRBV5-1 with TRBJ2-1, with 8 bases aligning to TRBD2. In germline, CDR1 is SGHRS, CDR2 YFSETQ. V lost 3 bases to trimming and J lost 12 bases; unmatched junction nucleotides: 14. The CDR3 runs to 15 residues. The CDR3 bases are TGCGCCAGCAGCTCCCTGGCGGGGGGCTCCAGGGGGCAGTTCTTC. Its translation: CASSSLAGGSRGQFF.